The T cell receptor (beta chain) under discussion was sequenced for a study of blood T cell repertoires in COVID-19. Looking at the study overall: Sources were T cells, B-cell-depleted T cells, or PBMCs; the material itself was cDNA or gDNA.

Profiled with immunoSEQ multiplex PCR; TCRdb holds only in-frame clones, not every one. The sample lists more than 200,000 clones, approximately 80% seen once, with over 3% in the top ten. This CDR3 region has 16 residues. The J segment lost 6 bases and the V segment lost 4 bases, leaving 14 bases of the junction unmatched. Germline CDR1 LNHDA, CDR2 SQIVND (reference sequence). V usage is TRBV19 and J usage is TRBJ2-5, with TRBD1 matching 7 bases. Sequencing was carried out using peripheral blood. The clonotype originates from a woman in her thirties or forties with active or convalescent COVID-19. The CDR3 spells CASSTLEGGGKKTQYF. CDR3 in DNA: TGTGCCAGTAGTACTCTCGAAGGGGGCGGTAAGAAGACCCAGTACTTC.